This entry concerns a single T cell receptor beta chain. The target of this receptor is not known. The input lacks base qualities; no much larger clone sits a single base away. This sample is part of a study of breast tumors, draining lymph nodes, adjacent tissues (dated by TCRdb to the mid-2010s). For the study in its entirety: In breast cancer patients, the study compared the TCR beta repertoires of tumor, adjacent nontumor tissue and axillary lymph nodes. In human breast cancer, the study set out to evaluate how tumor, surrounding tissue and draining lymph node repertoires relate to one another and whether T cells may move between these sites. The paper as a whole reports these results and caveats: The data were considered consistent with most tumor T cells being derived from the lymph node and subsequently expanding within tumor tissue. T-cell repertoire diversity in tumors was found to be lower than in lymph nodes but higher than in nontumor tissue, and preferential V and J gene usage was observed. Rather than being directly demonstrated, the conclusion that tumor T cells originate in lymph nodes was presented as consistent with a hypothesis. Tumor and nontumor tissue repertoires were found to be significantly more similar in luminal-like than in basal-like breast cancer.

From the cysteine through the phenylalanine, the CDR3 covers 16 amino acids. The only DNA kept is the CDR3, 48 bases in frame from the first base. The germline ends are 17 bases apart after V is trimmed by 4 bases and J by 5 bases. The germline V gene encodes CDR1 SGHDN and CDR2 FVKESK. The sequencing machine was an Illumina HiSeq 2000. Multiplex PCR amplification was used to build the TCR beta chain libraries. High-throughput sequencing was used to analyze the amplified TCR beta chain products. TCRdb reanalyzed the raw reads on its own, using fastp at Q25 for trimming and MiXCR for clone calling, and kept in-frame beta chains. For every CDR3 protein sequence, its rows merge into one entry that carries the most common genes and DNA. This sample lists 55,000 to 75,000 distinct CDR3 sequences; roughly 44% were detected once. About 8% of the sample is in the top ten clones.

The source of this sequence is a female donor with breast cancer. Some clones in this sample may be carry-over from other donors' samples. Sequenced material: breast tumor tissue. The receptor chain draws on TRBV14 and TRBJ1-4; the best D guess is TRBD1, with 5 bases matching. The nucleotides are TGTGCCAGCAGCCTAATGCCGGGACCTGGGAATGAAAAACTGTTTTTT. Its product reads: CASSLMPGPGNEKLFF.